This TCR beta chain is drawn from a study of vaccination and CD4 T cells after COVID-19. The Oncomine TCR Beta short-read assay sequenced DNA from cultured CD4+ T cells. One entry per CDR3 protein, called by TCRdb with MiXCR from the PCR reads. The profile shows approximately 4,300 distinct CDR3 sequences, around two fifths of them singletons. This CDR3 comprises 15 residues. Germline CDR1 is MNHEY and CDR2 is SMNVEV (reference sequence). The V segment lost 5 bases and the J segment 5 bases; nucleotides outside the gene matches: 7. The treatment denotes: approximately 9-day PBMC culture with coronavirus spike peptide pools or control peptides (ViraFEST assay). This clonotype has a handful of counts. The antigen is undetermined.

This chain connects TRBV27 to TRBJ2-5; 11 bases map to TRBD2. The TCR comes from a human donor who had recovered from COVID-19. The sample consisted of CD4+ T cells from blood, cultured in vitro. The CDR3 bases are TGTGCCAGCAGTACACCTAGCGGGGGGCGGGAGACCCAGTACTTC. Protein product: CASSTPSGGRETQYF.